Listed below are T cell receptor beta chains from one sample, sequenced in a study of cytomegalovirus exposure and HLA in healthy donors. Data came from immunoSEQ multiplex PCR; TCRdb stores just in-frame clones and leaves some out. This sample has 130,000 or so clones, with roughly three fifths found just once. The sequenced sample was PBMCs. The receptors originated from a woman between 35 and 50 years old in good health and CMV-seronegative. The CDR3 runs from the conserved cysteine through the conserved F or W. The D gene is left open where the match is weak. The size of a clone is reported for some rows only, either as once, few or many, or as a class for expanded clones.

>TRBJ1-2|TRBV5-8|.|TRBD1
CASSIRTGGRGYTF
TGTGCCAGCAGTATTAGGACAGGTGGAAGGGGCTACACCTTC
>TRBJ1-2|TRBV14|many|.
CASSRGMARRSGYGYTF
TGTGCCAGCAGCCGGGGTATGGCCAGGAGGAGTGGCTATGGCTACACCTTC
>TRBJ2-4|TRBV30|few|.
CAWSHGPRDIQYF
TGTGCCTGGAGTCACGGGCCCAGGGACATTCAGTACTTC
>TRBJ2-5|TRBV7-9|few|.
CASSYSGESQETQYF
TGTGCCAGCAGCTATTCAGGGGAATCGCAAGAGACCCAGTACTTC
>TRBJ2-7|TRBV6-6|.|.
CASSYSVSPYEQYF
TGTGCCAGCAGTTACAGCGTATCCCCTTACGAGCAGTACTTC
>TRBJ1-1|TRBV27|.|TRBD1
CASSQGAEAFF
TGTGCCAGCTCCCAGGGGGCTGAAGCTTTCTTT
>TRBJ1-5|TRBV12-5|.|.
CASGLVRRAKGSNQPQHF
TGTGCTAGTGGTTTGGTCCGGAGGGCCAAGGGGAGCAATCAGCCCCAGCATTTT
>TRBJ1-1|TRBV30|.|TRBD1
CAWSGQGYTEAFF
TGTGCCTGGAGTGGACAGGGATACACTGAAGCTTTCTTT
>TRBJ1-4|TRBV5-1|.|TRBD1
CASSSTGGGEKLFF
TGCGCCAGCAGCTCAACAGGGGGCGGTGAAAAACTGTTTTTT
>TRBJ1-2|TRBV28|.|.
CASSVDRIYGYTF
TGTGCCAGCAGTGTTGACAGAATTTATGGCTACACCTTC
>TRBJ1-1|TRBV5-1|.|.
CASSLRGTNTEAFF
TGCGCCAGCAGCTTGAGAGGCACCAACACTGAAGCTTTCTTT
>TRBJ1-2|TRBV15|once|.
CATSRDRGASYGYTF
TGTGCCACCAGCAGAGATCGGGGGGCTTCCTATGGCTACACCTTC
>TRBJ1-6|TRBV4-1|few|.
CASSQESAGQVKSPLHF
TGCGCCAGCAGCCAAGAGTCGGCGGGGCAGGTCAAATCACCCCTCCACTTT
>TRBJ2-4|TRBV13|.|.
CASSPTAGLAKNIQYF
TGTGCCAGCAGCCCTACCGCGGGGTTAGCCAAAAACATTCAGTACTTC
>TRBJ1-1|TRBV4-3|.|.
CASSPLEAGDTEAFF
TGCGCCAGCAGCCCCCTCGAGGCGGGCGACACTGAAGCTTTCTTT
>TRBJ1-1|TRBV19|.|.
CASSPRGASGGTEAFF
TGTGCCAGTAGTCCGCGCGGGGCGTCCGGCGGGACTGAAGCTTTCTTT
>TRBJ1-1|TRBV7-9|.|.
CASSSYSGGNTEAFF
TGTGCCAGCAGCTCATACAGTGGAGGGAACACTGAAGCTTTCTTT
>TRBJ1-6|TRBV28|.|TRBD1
CASSPQGAFYNSPLHF
TGTGCCAGCAGCCCTCAGGGGGCTTTCTATAATTCACCCCTCCACTTT
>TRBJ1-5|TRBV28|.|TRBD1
CASSLSGGKQPQHF
TGTGCCAGCAGTTTATCAGGGGGCAAACAGCCCCAGCATTTT
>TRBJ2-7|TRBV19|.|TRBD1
CASRSAGTGGYEQYF
TGTGCCAGTAGATCGGCGGGGACAGGGGGCTACGAGCAGTACTTC
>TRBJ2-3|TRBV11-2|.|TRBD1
CASRSGGKGTDTQYF
TGTGCCAGCAGATCAGGGGGAAAGGGAACAGATACGCAGTATTTT
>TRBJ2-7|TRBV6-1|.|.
CASDTHGPYEQYF
TGTGCCAGCGATACTCATGGGCCCTACGAGCAGTACTTC
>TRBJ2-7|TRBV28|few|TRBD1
CASMPGTGYEQYF
TGTGCCAGCATGCCGGGGACAGGATACGAGCAGTACTTC
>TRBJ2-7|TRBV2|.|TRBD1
CASGQGAYEQYF
TGTGCCAGCGGACAGGGGGCCTACGAGCAGTACTTC
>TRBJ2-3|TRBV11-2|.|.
CASSPGYISTDTQYF
TGTGCCAGCAGCCCAGGGTACATCAGCACAGATACGCAGTATTTT
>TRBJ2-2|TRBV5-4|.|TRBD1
CASSLKGDRARVTGELFF
TGTGCCAGCAGCTTGAAAGGGGACAGAGCTCGGGTCACCGGGGAGCTGTTTTTT
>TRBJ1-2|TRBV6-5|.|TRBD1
CASSYETGGHYGYTF
TGTGCCAGCAGTTACGAGACAGGGGGCCACTATGGCTACACCTTC